This is a list of T cell receptor beta chains from one sample in a study of graft-versus-host responses after intestinal transplantation. Some clones are missing from TCRdb's copy, which holds only in-frame ones; the method was immunoSEQ multiplex PCR. This table has more than 85,000 clones, 93% appearing once. These receptors' antigens are unknown. The sequencing used unstimulated CD8+ T cells sorted from spleen or lymph node cells, collected before intestinal transplant. Every receptor here comes from a human donor who received an intestinal transplant. CDR3s include the opening cysteine and the closing phenylalanine or tryptophan. Fields, in order: D gene, J gene, V gene, CDR3 DNA, CDR3 protein. A D gene is named only where the DNA matches it firmly.

d_gene: .; j_gene: TRBJ2-7; v_gene: TRBV10-2; CDR3nt: TGCGCCAGCAGTGTTCGTGGAGGGACTTCCTACGAGCAGTACTTC; CDR3aa: CASSVRGGTSYEQYF
d_gene: TRBD2; j_gene: TRBJ2-7; v_gene: TRBV9; CDR3nt: TGTGCCAGCAGCCCCTTCTTAGCGGGAGGGCCTTACGAGCAGTACTTC; CDR3aa: CASSPFLAGGPYEQYF
d_gene: .; j_gene: TRBJ1-5; v_gene: TRBV19; CDR3nt: TGTGCCAGTAGCCTATTTGCCCCCCGCAAGGGAGATCAGCCCCAGCATTTT; CDR3aa: CASSLFAPRKGDQPQHF
d_gene: .; j_gene: TRBJ2-5; v_gene: TRBV5-6; CDR3nt: TGTGCCAGCAGCTTGGGGCAGGGCTACCAAGAGACCCAGTACTTC; CDR3aa: CASSLGQGYQETQYF
d_gene: .; j_gene: TRBJ2-1; v_gene: TRBV9; CDR3nt: TGTGCCAGCAGCCTCCTATATAGGCAAAACTACAATGAGCAGTTCTTC; CDR3aa: CASSLLYRQNYNEQFF
d_gene: .; j_gene: TRBJ2-3; v_gene: TRBV5-1; CDR3nt: TGCGCCAGCAGCTTCGTCGGGCGGTCCACAGATACGCAGTATTTT; CDR3aa: CASSFVGRSTDTQYF
d_gene: .; j_gene: TRBJ2-7; v_gene: TRBV5-1; CDR3nt: TGCGCCAGCAGCTTGGGGGCCAGGGTGACCTACGAGCAGTACTTC; CDR3aa: CASSLGARVTYEQYF
d_gene: .; j_gene: TRBJ2-1; v_gene: TRBV9; CDR3nt: TGTGCCAGCAGCGCCACCCCCTATGAGCAGTTCTTC; CDR3aa: CASSATPYEQFF
d_gene: .; j_gene: TRBJ1-3; v_gene: TRBV12-5; CDR3nt: TGTGCTAGTGCCTCTCCAATGATCTCTGGAAACACCATATATTTT; CDR3aa: CASASPMISGNTIYF
d_gene: .; j_gene: TRBJ2-7; v_gene: TRBV15; CDR3nt: TGTGCCACCGGGGTTTCGGGGCACCCGTCCTACGAGCAGTACTTC; CDR3aa: CATGVSGHPSYEQYF
d_gene: .; j_gene: TRBJ1-1; v_gene: TRBV7-6; CDR3nt: TGTGCCAGCAGCTTCCAGGAGCTGAACACTGAAGCTTTCTTT; CDR3aa: CASSFQELNTEAFF
d_gene: .; j_gene: TRBJ1-1; v_gene: TRBV28; CDR3nt: TGTGCCAGCAGTTTCAGAGGAGGGAACACTGAAGCTTTCTTT; CDR3aa: CASSFRGGNTEAFF
d_gene: TRBD2; j_gene: TRBJ2-7; v_gene: TRBV27; CDR3nt: TGTGCCAGCAGTTTTTTTGGGACTAGCGGATCCTACGAGCAGTACTTC; CDR3aa: CASSFFGTSGSYEQYF